This T cell receptor (beta chain) was retrieved from a study of blood T cells in healthy people across ages. In germline, CDR1 is SGHTA, CDR2 FQGNSA. Losses at the gene ends were 5 bases for V and 5 bases for J; bases not matched to a gene: 7. The CDR3 sequence is 14 residues long. This clonotype was seen repeatedly, ten times or more. Its specificity is unknown. PCR was performed a second time for about 6 to 12 cycles using a sample-barcoded 5' primer and a J-beta primer mix. TCRdb recomputed calls from the 5' RACE reads with MiXCR, one row per CDR3 protein. The table lists roughly 800,000 distinct CDR3 sequences, around 36% of them singletons. Study outcomes and limitations: Per-million-T-cell TCR beta diversity fell roughly linearly with age.

Extraction of total RNA produced a minimum of 5.5 micrograms from each sample. This sequence was found in a man between 18 and 35 years old in good health. The source material was blood. The rearrangement joins TRBV7-2 to TRBJ2-3, with TRBD1 identical over 7 bases. The CDR3 region is CASSDGTARDTQYF. The CDR3 bases are TGTGCCAGCAGCGACGGGACAGCCAGAGATACGCAGTATTTT. The whole variable domain, filled in from reference TRBV7-2 and TRBJ2-3, reads GAGVSQSPSNKVTEKGKDVELRCDPISGHTALYWYRQSLGQGLEFLIYFQGNSAPDKSGLPSDRFSAERTGGSVSTLTIQRTQQEDSAVYLCASSDGTARDTQYFGPGTRLTVL.